Given below is one TCR beta chain in context. Its specificity is not known. The entry originates in a study of response to subunit inactivated influenza vaccine. Germline V gives CDR1 MNHEY, CDR2 SVGAGI. V lost 4 bases to trimming and J lost 4 bases; unmatched junction nucleotides: 6. The CDR3 loop spans 15 amino acids. Study-wide findings and caveats: It was suggested by the authors that few new T cells are recruited by each seasonal influenza vaccination.

TCRdb passed the RT-PCR reads through MiXCR, listing each CDR3 protein once. The repertoire holds about 500,000 distinct CDR3 sequences, with about 15% as singletons. This specimen consisted of CD4+ T cells sorted from PBMCs, obtained 23 months after vaccination. The receptor's source is a man aged 45 to 70 who received an inactivated influenza vaccine. V usage is TRBV6-5 and J usage is TRBJ2-7; 11 nucleotides agree with TRBD2. The CDR3 sequence is CASSSIAGGRYEQYF. As DNA, the CDR3 is TGTGCCAGCAGTTCCATAGCGGGGGGGCGATACGAGCAGTACTTC.